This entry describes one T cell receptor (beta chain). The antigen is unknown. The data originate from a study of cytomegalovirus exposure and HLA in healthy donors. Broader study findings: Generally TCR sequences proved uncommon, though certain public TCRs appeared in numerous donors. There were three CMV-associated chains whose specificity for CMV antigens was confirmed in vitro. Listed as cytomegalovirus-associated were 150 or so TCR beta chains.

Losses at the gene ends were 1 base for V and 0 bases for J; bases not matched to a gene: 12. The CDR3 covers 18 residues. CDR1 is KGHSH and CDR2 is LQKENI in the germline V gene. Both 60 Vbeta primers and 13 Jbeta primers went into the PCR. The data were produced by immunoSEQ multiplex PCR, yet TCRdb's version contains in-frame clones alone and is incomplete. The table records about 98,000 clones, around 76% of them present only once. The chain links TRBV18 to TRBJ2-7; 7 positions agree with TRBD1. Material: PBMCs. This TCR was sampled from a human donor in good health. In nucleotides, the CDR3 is TGTGCCAGCTCACCACTACCCGGGACAGCCCAAACCTCCTACGAGCAGTACTTC. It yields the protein CASSPLPGTAQTSYEQYF.